This T cell receptor (beta chain) was captured in a study of human T cells and chemical hapten exposure. Sample time point: patch test 2, 6 weeks after DPC sensitization. As to treatment: therapeutic diphenylcyclopropenone sensitization with weekly scalp DPC. The drawing of blood occurred before each patch test was applied. CDR1 and CDR2 (germline): MGHRA, YSYEKL. Trimming removed 2 bases from V and 3 bases from J, with 8 bases in between. This CDR3 has 13 residues. This clonotype has a count of ten or more. A single record per CDR3 protein comes from TCRdb applying MiXCR to the RACE reads. The data contain approximately 91,000 distinct CDR3 sequences, approximately 10% of them singletons.

The specimen was whole blood, collected in connection with sensitization to the hapten diphenylcyclopropenone (DPC). This chain uses TRBV4-1 with TRBJ2-7; no clear D gene. The TCR comes from a man between 18 and 29 years old with alopecia areata. Some clones in this sample may be carry-over from other donors' samples. The CDR3 loop reads CASSQNTDYEQYF. As DNA, the CDR3 is TGCGCCAGCAGCCAAAATACAGACTACGAGCAGTACTTC.